This TCR beta chain emerged from a study of T cell changes during pregnancy in multiple sclerosis. Data came from immunoSEQ multiplex PCR; TCRdb stores just in-frame clones and leaves some out. The table records roughly 50,000 clones, approximately 94% of them present only once. This CDR3 is 16 amino acids long. CDR1 is SGHDN and CDR2 is FVKESK in the germline V gene. Deletions cut 1 base from V and 2 bases from J, with 13 bases between. This specimen was CD8+ T cells from peripheral blood mononuclear cells, taken in the third trimester of pregnancy. This chain uses TRBV14 with TRBJ2-3; TRBD2 is a possible D gene (6 bases). The receptor was isolated from a female donor with multiple sclerosis, enrolled in a pregnancy study. The CDR3 coding sequence is TGTGCCAGCAGCCAAGGGCGGGAACCTCCCACAGATACGCAGTATTTT. It is translated as CASSQGREPPTDTQYF.